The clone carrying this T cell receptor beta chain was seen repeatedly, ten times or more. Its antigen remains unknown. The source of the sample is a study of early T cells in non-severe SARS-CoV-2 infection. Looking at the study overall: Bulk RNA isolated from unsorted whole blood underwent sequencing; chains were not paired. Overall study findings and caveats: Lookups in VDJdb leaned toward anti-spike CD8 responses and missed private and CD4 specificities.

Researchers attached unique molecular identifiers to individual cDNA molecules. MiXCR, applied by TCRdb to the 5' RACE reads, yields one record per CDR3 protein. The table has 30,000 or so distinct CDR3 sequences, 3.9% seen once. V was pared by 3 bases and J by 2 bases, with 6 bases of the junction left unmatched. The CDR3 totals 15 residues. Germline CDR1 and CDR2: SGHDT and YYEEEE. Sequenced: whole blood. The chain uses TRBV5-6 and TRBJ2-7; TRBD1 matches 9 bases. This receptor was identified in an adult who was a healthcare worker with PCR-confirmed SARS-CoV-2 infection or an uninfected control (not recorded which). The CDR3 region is CASSSRDRAAYEQYF. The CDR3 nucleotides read TGTGCCAGCAGCTCCCGGGACAGGGCGGCCTACGAGCAGTACTTC.